Listed here is a single T cell receptor (beta chain). The antigen is undetermined. The data belong to a study of regulatory T cells in long-lasting Graves disease. Study information: Disease was considered persistent Graves' disease after over 5 years of antithyroid drugs (with positive TSH receptor antibodies). Study observations and caveats: New patients shared approximately 970 public clonotypes, and persistent patients shared more, with a few thousand. Favored gene segments in persistent disease were TRBV28, TRBJ1-2 and TRBJ2-5.

CDR3 length: 13 residues. Trimming shortened V by 1 base and J by 4 bases, and 8 bases separated the two germline ends. Looked up from germline, CDR1 is DFQATT and CDR2 is SNEGSKA (reference sequence). Investigators prepared the TCR beta libraries by applying iRepertoire HTBI primers and Arm-PCR of CDR3 regions. TCRdb processed the multiplex PCR reads anew with MiXCR; each CDR3 protein has one entry. The repertoire includes around 460,000 distinct CDR3 sequences, 20% to 25% of them detected once, and around 13% sits in the top ten. Specified time point: persistent/refractory GD, antithyroid drugs over 5 years with positive TRAb. RNA isolated from PBMCs was used to make the TCR library.

V usage is TRBV20-1 and J usage is TRBJ2-1, with D maybe TRBD2 (5 bases). This sample comprised peripheral blood mononuclear cells (PBMCs), obtained when the disease was refractory, from a patient treated with antithyroid drugs. The TCR sequence derives from a female donor with Graves disease. The CDR3, as DNA: TGCAGTGCTAGAGGGGAGTTTTACAATGAGCAGTTCTTC. As protein: CSARGEFYNEQFF.